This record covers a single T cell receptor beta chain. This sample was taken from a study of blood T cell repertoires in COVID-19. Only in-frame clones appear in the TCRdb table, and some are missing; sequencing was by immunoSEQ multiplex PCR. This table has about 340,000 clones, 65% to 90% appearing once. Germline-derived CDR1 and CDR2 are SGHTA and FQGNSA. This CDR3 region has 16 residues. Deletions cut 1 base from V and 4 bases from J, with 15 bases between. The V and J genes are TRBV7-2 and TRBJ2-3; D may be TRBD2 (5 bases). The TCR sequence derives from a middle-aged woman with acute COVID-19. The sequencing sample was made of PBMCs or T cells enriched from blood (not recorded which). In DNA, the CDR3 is TGTGCCAGCAGCTTAGTTGCTAGCAGTAGGTCAGATACGCAGTATTTT. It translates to CASSLVASSRSDTQYF.